One and the same sample provided the 21 T cell receptor beta chains below, sequenced in a study of CD8 T cells in ankylosing spondylitis. TCRdb independently ran MiXCR on the 5' RACE reads; one entry per CDR3 protein. Here the sample spans hundreds of thousands of distinct CDR3 sequences, under 25% being singletons. Sequenced: blood, either unsorted or a sorted T cell fraction (not recorded which). These receptors all stem from a female donor with ankylosing spondylitis or in good health (not recorded which).

This clonotype was recorded a few times. J is TRBJ2-2 and V is TRBV28; tentative D call: TRBD2 (6 bases). This CDR3 comprises 19 residues. Germline V lookup: CDR1 MDHEN, CDR2 SYDVKM. Between the trimmed V and J ends, which lost 5 bases and 3 bases, there was a span of 25 bases. The CDR3 bases are TGTGCCAGCAGTCCGACCCGGGGGATCAGAGCACTTTACACCGGGGAGCTGTTTTTT. The encoded protein is CASSPTRGIRALYTGELFF.

This chain joins TRBV7-2 and TRBJ2-1; 7 bases are shared with TRBD2. V shed 1 base, J shed 6 bases, and the junction held 6 bases outside the gene matches. This CDR3 comprises 15 residues. Germline CDR1 is SGHTA and CDR2 is FQGNSA. CDR3 region: CASSLEAGVFNEQFF. The CDR3 DNA reads TGTGCCAGCAGCTTAGAGGCGGGAGTTTTCAATGAGCAGTTCTTC.

The sample holds a few counts of this clonotype. The J gene is TRBJ1-3, the V gene TRBV10-3; the D gene is possibly TRBD1 (5 bases). CDR3 length: 15 residues. Germline lookup yields CDR1 ENHRY and CDR2 SYGVKD. The V end lost 3 bases, the J end lost 4 bases, and 13 bases lay between the germline ends. The CDR3, as DNA: TGTGCCATCAGTGAAGGGGATGGATCCGGAAACACCATATATTTT. Residues: CAISEGDGSGNTIYF.

The CDR3 nucleotides read TGCAGTGCTAGAGCGATGGAGGCCAAAAACATTCAGTACTTC. Its translation: CSARAMEAKNIQYF. The J gene is TRBJ2-4, the V gene TRBV20-1; D not certain. Per germline, CDR1 DFQATT and CDR2 SNEGSKA (reference sequence). V was trimmed by 1 base and J by 1 base, leaving 8 bases between them. The CDR3 extends over 14 amino acids.

This clonotype was seen many times. The chain uses TRBV20-1 and TRBJ2-7; D unresolved. Per germline, CDR1 DFQATT and CDR2 SNEGSKA (reference sequence). Trimming took 0 bases from V and 4 from J, leaving 13 bases between them. This CDR3 has 14 residues. The CDR3: CSAREGRRIYEQYF. The CDR3 DNA sequence: TGCAGTGCTAGAGAAGGCAGGCGTATTTACGAGCAGTACTTC.

This rearrangement joins TRBV9 to TRBJ2-1; a weak D match, TRBD2 (6 bases). With 3 bases removed from V and 12 bases from J, the gap between germline ends came to 16 bases. Germline lookup yields CDR1 SGDLS and CDR2 YYNGEE. The CDR3 runs 13 residues. The CDR3 here is CASSAGVGTTQFF. CDR3 DNA sequence: TGTGCCAGCAGCGCGGGGGTGGGGACGACGCAGTTCTTC.

This clonotype turned up a few times. V usage is TRBV5-6 and J usage is TRBJ2-5, with a possible D match to TRBD2 (5 bases). This CDR3 has 13 amino acids. The germline gives CDR1 SGHDT, CDR2 YYEEEE. The V gene lost 3 bases and the J gene lost 5 bases, with 11 bases spanning the gap. The CDR3 here is CASSSGRRETQYF. CDR3 nucleotide sequence: TGTGCCAGCAGCTCGGGAAGGCGGGAGACCCAGTACTTC.

J is TRBJ1-2 and V is TRBV10-3; TRBD1 agrees at 12 bases. Germline V CDR1 and CDR2: ENHRY, SYGVKD. Trimming took 4 bases from V and 6 from J; bases not matched to a gene: 24. This CDR3 spans 21 amino acids. The CDR3 spells CAISGSGTGGLRSWDPDGYTF. The CDR3 DNA sequence: TGTGCCATCAGTGGGTCCGGGACAGGGGGCCTCAGGTCTTGGGATCCGGATGGCTACACCTTC.

This clonotype showed up just a few times. The V gene is TRBV20-1, the J gene TRBJ2-7; D unclear. This CDR3 region has 13 residues. Germline-derived CDR1 and CDR2 are DFQATT and SNEGSKA (reference sequence). The V end was cut by 3 bases, the J end by 2 bases, with 11 bases between. Here the CDR3 reads CSASPRGPYEQYF. The CDR3 DNA reads as TGCAGTGCTAGCCCCCGCGGCCCCTACGAGCAGTACTTC.

J is TRBJ2-7 and V is TRBV7-2; D call uncertain. The CDR3 contains 11 residues. In germline, CDR1 is SGHTA, CDR2 FQGNSA. V shed 6 bases and J shed 4 bases, with 7 bases lying between them. The CDR3 protein is CASRRSYEQYF. The CDR3 DNA reads TGTGCCAGCAGACGTAGTTACGAGCAGTACTTC.

A word on this clonotype: The junction and the germline gene differ at one end; a read error may be behind it. This sequence joins TRBV4-2 and TRBJ1-1; D uncertain. This CDR3 has 16 amino acids. The germline V gene encodes CDR1 LGHNA and CDR2 YNFKEQ. CDR3 protein: CASSQDQELWNTEAFF. The CDR3, as DNA: TGTGCCAGCAGCCAAGATCAGGAACTGTGGAACACTGAAGCCTTCTTT.

This clonotype was recorded many times. The rearrangement uses TRBV6-5 and TRBJ2-2; D uncertain. The CDR3 consists of 15 residues. The germline CDR1 and CDR2 sequences are MNHEY and SVGAGI. The ends were cut back, 5 bases at V and 1 base at J, with 11 bases in the middle. For the CDR3, the DNA is TGTGCCAGCAGTACCGACACCTGGAACACCGGGGAGCTGTTTTTT. Its protein product is CASSTDTWNTGELFF.

The V and J genes are TRBV5-1 and TRBJ1-2, with D hard to call. Germline values: CDR1 SGHRS, CDR2 YFSETQ. Trimming shortened V by 3 bases and J by 4 bases, and 10 bases separated the two germline ends. The CDR3 is 13 amino acids. The CDR3 is CASSSRASYGYTF. The CDR3 coding sequence is TGCGCCAGCAGCTCTAGAGCCTCCTATGGCTACACCTTC.

This clonotype was seen a handful of times. The chain joins TRBV27 to TRBJ1-4; no clear D gene. Germline CDR1 reads MNHEY; CDR2 reads SMNVEV (reference sequence). The length of the CDR3 is 14 residues. V was shortened by 6 bases and J by 6 bases, with 14 bases between the two germline ends. The CDR3 sequence: CASSPTYSHEKLFF. The CDR3 DNA reads as TGTGCCAGCAGCCCGACATATTCCCATGAAAAACTGTTTTTT.

The genes are TRBV20-1 and TRBJ2-6, with no clear D. The CDR3 is made up of 15 amino acids. Between the trimmed V and J ends, which lost 6 bases and 2 bases, there was a span of 14 bases. Germline V lookup: CDR1 DFQATT, CDR2 SNEGSKA (reference sequence). The CDR3 sequence is CSAPKGQTGANVLTF. CDR3 in DNA: TGCAGTGCCCCAAAGGGCCAAACTGGGGCCAACGTCCTGACTTTC.

This clonotype has more than one count but fewer than ten. The rearrangement links TRBV20-1 to TRBJ1-2; perhaps TRBD1 as D (6 bases). Germline V gene data show CDR1 as DFQATT and CDR2 as SNEGSKA (reference sequence). The length of the CDR3 is 14 residues. V lost 0 bases, J lost 7 bases, and 15 bases lay in between. The CDR3 nucleotides read TGCAGTGCTAGAGAAGTTCAGGGGCTCGGTGGCTACACCTTC. Its protein is CSAREVQGLGGYTF.

This clonotype was found a few times. Here the CDR3 reads CASSPVGGPGSPLHF. The CDR3 coding sequence is TGTGCCAGCAGCCCGGTCGGGGGGCCAGGGTCACCCCTCCACTTT. V gene TRBV5-6 combines with J gene TRBJ1-6; perhaps TRBD1 as D (6 bases). Germline V gene lookup returns CDR1 SGHDT and CDR2 YYEEEE. V was clipped by 4 bases and J by 10 bases, with 18 bases between them. This CDR3 has 15 residues.

This clonotype was counted only a few times. V usage is TRBV29-1 and J usage is TRBJ1-1; no definite D call. This CDR3 has 11 amino acids. The V end was cut by 3 bases, the J end by 4 bases, with 6 bases between. The germline gives CDR1 SQVTM, CDR2 ANQGSEA. CDR3 DNA sequence: TGCAGCGTTGACGCAGGCACTGAAGCTTTCTTT. Translating it yields CSVDAGTEAFF.

There are a few counts of this clonotype. The chain combines TRBV6-5 with TRBJ2-1; TRBD1 agrees at 7 bases. J was trimmed by 6 bases and V by 8 bases; bases with no gene match: 13. The CDR3 runs to 15 residues. The germline V gene has CDR1 MNHEY and CDR2 SVGAGI. CDR3 amino acids: CASSPGEGARNEQFF. The CDR3 DNA reads TGTGCCAGCTCCCCTGGCGAGGGGGCACGCAATGAGCAGTTCTTC.

The chain carries TRBV30 and TRBJ1-5; the D is unclear. Trimming stripped 8 bases from V and 1 base from J, with 15 bases between. The CDR3 contains 14 residues. Germline V CDR1 and CDR2: GTSNPN, SVGIG (reference sequence). CDR3 region: CALNRGGSNQPQHF. The CDR3 DNA sequence: TGTGCCCTCAACCGGGGAGGGAGCAATCAGCCCCAGCATTTT.

CDR3 sequence reads: CASSPGTDQDEKLFF. In nucleotides, the CDR3 is TGTGCCAGCAGCCCGGGGACGGACCAAGATGAAAAACTGTTTTTT. V usage is TRBV4-2 and J usage is TRBJ1-4; D might be TRBD1 (5 bases). V shed 4 bases and J shed 6 bases, with 15 bases lying between them. Germline CDR1 reads LGHNA; CDR2 reads YNFKEQ. The CDR3 covers 15 residues.